A selection of T cell receptor beta chains follows, all from one sample in a study of STAT3 mutations in large granular lymphocyte leukemia. Libraries were prepared by immunoSEQ multiplex PCR; TCRdb keeps only in-frame clonotypes and omits some of them. This sample has under 20,000 clones; approximately 91% occur once, and the top ten carry 8.7%. The sample taken for sequencing was peripheral blood mononuclear cells. These receptors all stem from a woman between 45 and 60 years old with T-cell large granular lymphocyte leukemia. Some clones in this sample may be carry-over from other donors' samples. CDR3s include the opening cysteine and the closing phenylalanine or tryptophan. D genes are given only for firm matches. Clone size is given for some rows only: seen once, a few or many times, or a class if the clone is expanded.

j_gene	abundance	d_gene	v_gene	CDR3nt	CDR3aa
TRBJ2-3	-	TRBD2	TRBV19	TGTGCCAGTAGTATGGTCCTGAGCGGGAGAACAGATACGCAGTATTTT	CASSMVLSGRTDTQYF
TRBJ2-7	-	-	TRBV4-2	TGTGCCAGCAGCCAAGTAGGTCTAAACGAGCAGTACTTC	CASSQVGLNEQYF
TRBJ1-5	-	-	TRBV27	TGTGCCAGCAGCCCCTTCGGCAATCAGCCCCAGCATTTT	CASSPFGNQPQHF
TRBJ2-3	-	-	TRBV7-8	TGTGCCAGCAGCTTAGCACGGGCCACAGATACGCAGTATTTT	CASSLARATDTQYF
TRBJ1-5	-	-	TRBV25-1	TGTGCCAGCAGTGACAGTGAAGGTGGTCAGCCCCAGCATTTT	CASSDSEGGQPQHF
TRBJ2-7	-	TRBD2	TRBV30	TGTGCCTGGAGGCGGAGCGGGAGCTACGAGCAGTACTTC	CAWRRSGSYEQYF
TRBJ1-1	-	-	TRBV5-5	TGTGCCAGCAGCTTGGATGGCCCAGCCGAAGCTTTCTTT	CASSLDGPAEAFF
TRBJ1-4	-	TRBD1	TRBV5-1	TGCGCCAGCAGCTCCGGACAGGGTTGGACTAATGAAAAACTGTTTTTT	CASSSGQGWTNEKLFF
TRBJ2-2	-	-	TRBV7-2	TGTGCCAGCAGCAGAGACACCGGGGAGCTGTTTTTT	CASSRDTGELFF
TRBJ1-2	-	-	TRBV15	TGTGCCACCAGCAGAGACATTACTCAGGGGCACAGCTATGGCTACACCTTC	CATSRDITQGHSYGYTF
TRBJ2-5	-	TRBD2	TRBV5-1	TGCGCCAGCAGCCTCTCAGGGTTAGCGGGAGGGACCCAGTACTTC	CASSLSGLAGGTQYF
TRBJ1-1	-	-	TRBV5-1	TGCGCCAGCAGACAAGGACAGACGAACACTGAAGCTTTCTTT	CASRQGQTNTEAFF
TRBJ2-3	once	-	TRBV18	TGTGCCAGCTCACGGCCCTCTCTCCGTGCCACAGATACGCAGTATTTT	CASSRPSLRATDTQYF
TRBJ2-5	once	TRBD2	TRBV30	TGTGCCTGGAGTGTACTCTCTACCGGGGGGGAGACCCAGTACTTC	CAWSVLSTGGETQYF
TRBJ2-4	-	-	TRBV28	TGTGCCAGCAGCCAACTACGCGCTAGAGACATTCAGTACTTC	CASSQLRARDIQYF
TRBJ1-5	-	-	TRBV28	TGTGCCAGCAGTTTGGTTCGGGGTGGACTCGGGCCCCAGCATTTT	CASSLVRGGLGPQHF
TRBJ2-2	-	TRBD2	TRBV2	TGTGCCAGCAGAGAGACTAGCGGGAACACCGGGGAGCTGTTTTTT	CASRETSGNTGELFF
TRBJ2-3	once	-	TRBV5-1	TGCGCCAGCAGCTTGGACCCGGCCCCAAGTAGCACAGATACGCAGTATTTT	CASSLDPAPSSTDTQYF